The subject of this entry is one T cell receptor (beta chain). The antigen remains unidentified. Trimming cost V 5 bases and J 5 bases; bases outside gene matches: 8. CDR3 length: 15 amino acids. CDR1 and CDR2 (germline): SEHNR, FQNEAQ (reference sequence). The data derive from a study of T cells in tuberculosis. Assay: immunoSEQ multiplex PCR; the TCRdb copy retains only in-frame clones and omits some. The data hold some 40,000 clones, with around 95% observed a single time. Notes on the study in general: Active tuberculosis alpha repertoires lay closer to GMM-specific TCRs than controls'.

Specimen: PBMCs. The TCR sequence derives from a donor aged 5 to 30 with latent tuberculosis or without tuberculosis infection. The chain employs TRBV7-9 and TRBJ2-7, with 11 nucleotides matching TRBD1. CDR3 DNA sequence: TGTGCCAGCAGCGCACCGGGACAGGGGGACAACGAGCAGTACTTC. The encoded protein is CASSAPGQGDNEQYF.